Following are 14 T cell receptor beta chains from one sample sequenced in a study of T cells in Graves' hyperthyroidism and ophthalmopathy. TCR beta CDR3 regions were amplified from RNA transcripts. The HTBI primer set drove a first-round RT-PCR of the TCR CDR3. In TCRdb, the multiplex PCR reads were re-called with MiXCR into one record per CDR3 protein. The sample holds 470,000 or so distinct CDR3 sequences; roughly 20% are singletons and the top ten take roughly 29%. Material for sequencing was blood. The receptors stem from a man younger than 35 with Graves' hyperthyroidism.

This clonotype was found a few times. V and J are TRBV7-3 and TRBJ1-2; D possibly corresponds to TRBD1 (6 bases). Germline CDR1 reads SGHTA; CDR2 reads FQGTGA. Trimming left V 5 bases short and J 8 bases short, with 21 bases between. CDR3 size: 15 residues. Here the CDR3 DNA reads TGTGCCAGCAGCCCCCGCGGCCAGGAGGGGGGCGGCTACACCTTC. Translation: CASSPRGQEGGGYTF.

This chain connects TRBV12-3 or TRBV12-4 to TRBJ1-5; unclear D gene. V was clipped by 6 bases and J by 7 bases, with 13 bases between them. The CDR3 is 13 amino acids. The CDR3 region is CASSQQEFQPQHF. The CDR3, as DNA: TGTGCCAGCAGCCAACAAGAGTTCCAGCCCCAGCATTTT.

V gene TRBV28 combines with J gene TRBJ1-2; D is unresolved. The V gene's germline CDR1 is MDHEN and CDR2 SYDVKM. This CDR3 has 12 amino acids. Deletions cut 7 bases from V and 7 bases from J, with 13 bases between. CDR3 amino acids: CASTLLGFGYTF. The CDR3 DNA sequence: TGTGCCAGCACCCTTTTGGGTTTTGGCTACACCTTC.

The chain links TRBV30 to TRBJ1-5; no clear D. The CDR3 length is 14 residues. V dropped 0 bases and J dropped 0 bases, with 6 bases sitting between them. CDR1 is GTSNPN, CDR2 SVGIG, per germline (reference sequence). The CDR3 sequence: CAWSVGYSNQPQHF. CDR3 coding DNA: TGTGCCTGGAGTGTAGGATATAGCAATCAGCCCCAGCATTTT.

V gene TRBV28 combines with J gene TRBJ1-6; no firm D call. CDR3 length equals 16 residues. Germline V gene sequence: CDR1 MDHEN, CDR2 SYDVKM. Between the trimmed V and J ends, which lost 4 bases and 2 bases, there was a span of 12 bases. As DNA, the CDR3 is TGTGCCAGCAGTTCCCTAGGGATTGCCTATAATTCACCCCTCCACTTT. Translation gives CASSSLGIAYNSPLHF.

Comments on this clonotype: Possible read error: a much larger clone is one base away. The chain joins TRBV5-6 to TRBJ2-6; 8 nucleotides line up with TRBD2. Germline loops: CDR1 SGHDT, CDR2 YYEEEE. The CDR3 contains 15 residues. CDR3 nucleotides: TGTACCAGCAGCGGGGGCGTAGCTGGGGCCAACGTCCTGACTTTC. This translates into CTSSGGVAGANVLTF.

The CDR3 is CASSDVWGARGYTF. DNA for the CDR3: TGTGCCAGCAGTGATGTGTGGGGGGCGCGAGGCTACACCTTC. V gene TRBV5-5 combines with J gene TRBJ1-2, with a tentative D call TRBD1 (6 bases). Germline V lookup: CDR1 SGHKS, CDR2 YYEKEE (reference sequence). The CDR3 contains 14 residues. V lost 5 bases and J lost 8, with 19 bases in between.

This chain connects TRBV6-1 to TRBJ1-5; D gene uncertain. Germline CDR1 is MNHNS and CDR2 is SASEGT. Deletions cut 5 bases from V and 3 bases from J, with 8 bases between. The CDR3 has 13 residues. CDR3 loop: CASSKDYNQPQHF. For the CDR3, the DNA is TGTGCCAGCAGTAAGGATTACAATCAGCCCCAGCATTTT.

The chain uses TRBV30 and TRBJ1-2; the D gene is possibly TRBD1 (5 bases). The CDR3 is made up of 15 amino acids. V was trimmed by 0 bases and J by 2 bases, leaving 13 bases between them. From germline, CDR1 is GTSNPN and CDR2 SVGIG (reference sequence). Written as DNA, the CDR3 is TGTGCCTGGAGTGTAGAAGACAGACCCAACTATGGCTACACCTTC. This gives the protein CAWSVEDRPNYGYTF.

With respect to this clonotype: This may arise from a read error, as a much more abundant clone is one base away. The chain joins TRBV5-1 to TRBJ2-7; D is uncertain. CDR1 SGHRS and CDR2 YFSETQ come from the germline V gene. Trimming shortened V by 6 bases and J by 0 bases, and 10 bases separated the two germline ends. The CDR3 length is 13 residues. The CDR3 is CASKVEISYEQYF. The CDR3 DNA is TGCGCCAGCAAAGTAGAGATCTCCTACGAGCAGTACTTC.

The sample holds many counts of this clonotype. The chain carries TRBV15 and TRBJ2-5; a possible D gene is TRBD1 (5 bases). V dropped 2 bases and J dropped 2 bases, with 6 bases sitting between them. Per germline, CDR1 LNHNV and CDR2 YYDKDF (reference sequence). CDR3 length: 13 amino acids. CDR3 nucleotide sequence: TGTGCCACCAGCAGAAGACAGCAAGAGACCCAGTACTTC. This translates into CATSRRQQETQYF.

V and J are TRBV14 and TRBJ2-7; 9 nucleotides align to TRBD1. The CDR3 is 16 residues long. Germline V gene sequence: CDR1 SGHDN, CDR2 FVKESK. The junction had 10 bases not matched to a gene; V was cut back by 0 bases and J by 7 bases. As DNA, the CDR3 is TGTGCCAGCAGCCAAGATTTTGGGACAGGGCCCCTGGAGCAGTACTTC. The encoded protein is CASSQDFGTGPLEQYF.

This clonotype has a handful of counts. CDR3 amino acids: CAWGREGSPLHF. As DNA, the CDR3 is TGTGCCTGGGGCAGGGAGGGTTCACCCCTCCACTTT. The chain joins TRBV30 to TRBJ1-6; D may be TRBD1 (5 bases). Germline assignment: CDR1 GTSNPN and CDR2 SVGIG (reference sequence). The CDR3 is 12 amino acids. V was pared by 5 bases and J by 9 bases, with 11 bases between. The complete variable domain, with remaining parts taken from reference TRBV30 and TRBJ1-6, reads SQTIHQWPATLVQPVGSPLSLECTVEGTSNPNLYWYRQAAGRGLQLLFYSVGIGQISSEVPQNLSASRPQDRQFILSSKKLLLSDSGFYLCAWGREGSPLHFGNGTRLTVT.

The chain recombines TRBV20-1 with TRBJ1-2; perhaps TRBD1 as D (6 bases). The V and J ends lost 6 bases and 3 bases respectively, with 20 bases between them. The CDR3 has 15 residues. Germline CDR1 DFQATT, CDR2 SNEGSKA (reference sequence). The DNA for the CDR3 is TGCAGTGCGCGCCCCCATAGGGGGACCTACTATGGCTACACCTTC. Its translation: CSARPHRGTYYGYTF.